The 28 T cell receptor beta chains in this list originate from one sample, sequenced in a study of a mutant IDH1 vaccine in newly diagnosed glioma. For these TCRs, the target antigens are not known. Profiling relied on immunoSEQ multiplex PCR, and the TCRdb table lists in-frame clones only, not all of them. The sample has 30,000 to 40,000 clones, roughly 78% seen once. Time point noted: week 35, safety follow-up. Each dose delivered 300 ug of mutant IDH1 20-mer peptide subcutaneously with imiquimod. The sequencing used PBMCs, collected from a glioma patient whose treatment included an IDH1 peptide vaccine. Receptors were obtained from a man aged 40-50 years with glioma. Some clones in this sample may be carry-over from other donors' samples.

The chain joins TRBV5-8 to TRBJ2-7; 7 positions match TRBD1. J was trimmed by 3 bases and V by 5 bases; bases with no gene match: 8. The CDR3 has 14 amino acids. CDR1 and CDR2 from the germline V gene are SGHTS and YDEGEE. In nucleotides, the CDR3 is TGTGCCAGCAGGTCCCCGAGACAGGGCTACGAGCAGTACTTC. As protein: CASRSPRQGYEQYF.

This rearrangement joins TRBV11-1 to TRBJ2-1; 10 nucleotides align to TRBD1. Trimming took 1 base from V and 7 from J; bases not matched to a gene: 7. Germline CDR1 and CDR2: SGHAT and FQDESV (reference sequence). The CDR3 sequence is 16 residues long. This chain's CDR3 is CASSLDGTGVWNEQFF. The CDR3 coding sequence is TGTGCCAGCAGCTTAGACGGGACAGGGGTGTGGAATGAGCAGTTCTTC.

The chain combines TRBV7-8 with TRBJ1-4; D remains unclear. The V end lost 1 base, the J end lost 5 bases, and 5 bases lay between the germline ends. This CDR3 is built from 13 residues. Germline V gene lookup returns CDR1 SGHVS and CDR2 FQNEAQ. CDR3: CASSLGPNEKLFF. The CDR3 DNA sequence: TGTGCCAGCAGCTTAGGCCCCAATGAAAAACTGTTTTTT. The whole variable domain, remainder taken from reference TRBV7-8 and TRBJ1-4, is GAGVSQSPRYKVAKRGQDVALRCDPISGHVSLFWYQQALGQGPEFLTYFQNEAQLDKSGLPSDRFFAERPEGSVSTLKIQRTQQEDSAVYLCASSLGPNEKLFFGSGTQLSVL.

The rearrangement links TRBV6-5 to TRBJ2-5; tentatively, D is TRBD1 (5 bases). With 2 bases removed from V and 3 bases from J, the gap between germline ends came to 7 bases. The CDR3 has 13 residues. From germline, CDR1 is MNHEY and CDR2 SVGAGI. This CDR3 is CASSYGREETQYF. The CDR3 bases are TGTGCCAGCAGTTACGGCAGGGAAGAGACCCAGTACTTC.

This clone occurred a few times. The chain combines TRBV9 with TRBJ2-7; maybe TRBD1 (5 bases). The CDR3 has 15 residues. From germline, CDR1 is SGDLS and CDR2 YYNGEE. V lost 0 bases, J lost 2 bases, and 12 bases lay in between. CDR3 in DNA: TGTGCCAGCAGCGTAGGAGTTGACAGCACCTACGAGCAGTACTTC. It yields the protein CASSVGVDSTYEQYF.

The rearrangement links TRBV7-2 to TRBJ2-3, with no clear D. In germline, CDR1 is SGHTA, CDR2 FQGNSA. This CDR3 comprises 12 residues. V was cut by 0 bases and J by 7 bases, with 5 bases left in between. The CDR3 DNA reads TGTGCCAGCAGCTTAGCGGGGAATACGCAGTATTTT. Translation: CASSLAGNTQYF. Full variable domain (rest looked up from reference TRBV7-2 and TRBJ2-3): GAGVSQSPSNKVTEKGKDVELRCDPISGHTALYWYRQSLGQGLEFLIYFQGNSAPDKSGLPSDRFSAERTGGSVSTLTIQRTQQEDSAVYLCASSLAGNTQYFGPGTRLTVL.

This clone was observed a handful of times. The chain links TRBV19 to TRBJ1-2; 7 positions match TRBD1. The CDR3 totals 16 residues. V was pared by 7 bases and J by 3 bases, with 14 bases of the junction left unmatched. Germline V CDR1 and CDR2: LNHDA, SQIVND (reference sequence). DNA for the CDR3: TGTGCCAGTAACCGCCGTCGAAGGGGGCGCGACTATGGCTACACCTTC. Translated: CASNRRRRGRDYGYTF. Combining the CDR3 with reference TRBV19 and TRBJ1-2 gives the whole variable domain DGGITQSPKYLFRKEGQNVTLSCEQNLNHDAMYWYRQDPGQGLRLIYYSQIVNDFQKGDIAEGYSVSREKKESFPLTVTSAQKNPTAFYLCASNRRRRGRDYGYTFGSGTRLTVV.

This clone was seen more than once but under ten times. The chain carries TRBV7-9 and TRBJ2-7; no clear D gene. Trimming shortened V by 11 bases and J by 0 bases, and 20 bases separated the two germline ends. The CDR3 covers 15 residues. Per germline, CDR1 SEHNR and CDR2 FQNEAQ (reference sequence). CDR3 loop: CAPLFCSWDSYEQYF. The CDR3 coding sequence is TGTGCCCCTCTCTTCTGCAGTTGGGACTCCTACGAGCAGTACTTC.

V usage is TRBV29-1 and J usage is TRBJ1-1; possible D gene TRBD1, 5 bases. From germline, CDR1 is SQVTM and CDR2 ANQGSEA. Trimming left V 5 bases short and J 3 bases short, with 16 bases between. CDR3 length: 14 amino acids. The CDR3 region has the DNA TGCAGCGTTTCGGGGGGGGGTTTGTACACTGAAGCTTTCTTT. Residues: CSVSGGGLYTEAFF.

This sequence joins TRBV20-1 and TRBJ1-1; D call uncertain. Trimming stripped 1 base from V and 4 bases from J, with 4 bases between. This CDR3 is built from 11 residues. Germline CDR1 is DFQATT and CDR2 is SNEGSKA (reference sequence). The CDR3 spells CSARGGTEAFF. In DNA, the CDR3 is TGCAGTGCTAGAGGTGGCACTGAAGCTTTCTTT.

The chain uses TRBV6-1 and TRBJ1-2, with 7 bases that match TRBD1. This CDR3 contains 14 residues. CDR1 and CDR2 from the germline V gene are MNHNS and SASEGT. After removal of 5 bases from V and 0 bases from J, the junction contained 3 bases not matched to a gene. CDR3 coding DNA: TGTGCCAGCAGTAGACAGGGAGCTAACTATGGCTACACCTTC. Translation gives CASSRQGANYGYTF.

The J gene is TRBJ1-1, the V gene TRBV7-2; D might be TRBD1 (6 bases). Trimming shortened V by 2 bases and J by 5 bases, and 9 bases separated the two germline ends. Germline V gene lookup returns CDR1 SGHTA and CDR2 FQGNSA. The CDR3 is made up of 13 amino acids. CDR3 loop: CASSLKGGTEAFF. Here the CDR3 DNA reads TGTGCCAGCAGCTTAAAGGGGGGGACTGAAGCTTTCTTT.

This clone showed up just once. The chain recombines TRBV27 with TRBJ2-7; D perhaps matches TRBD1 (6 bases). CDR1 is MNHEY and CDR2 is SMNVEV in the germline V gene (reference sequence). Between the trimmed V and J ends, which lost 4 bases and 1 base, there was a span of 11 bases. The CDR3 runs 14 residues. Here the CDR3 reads CASSSGQYSYEQYF. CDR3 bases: TGTGCCAGCAGTTCCGGACAGTATTCCTACGAGCAGTACTTC.

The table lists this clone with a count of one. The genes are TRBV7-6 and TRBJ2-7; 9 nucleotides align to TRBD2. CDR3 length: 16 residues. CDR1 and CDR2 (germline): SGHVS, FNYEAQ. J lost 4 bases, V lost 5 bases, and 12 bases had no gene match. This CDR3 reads CASSAGSGGGEYEQYF. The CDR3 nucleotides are TGTGCCAGCAGCGCCGGCAGCGGCGGGGGGGAATACGAGCAGTACTTC. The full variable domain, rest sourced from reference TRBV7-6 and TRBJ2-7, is GAGVSQSPRYKVTKRGQDVALRCDPISGHVSLYWYRQALGQGPEFLTYFNYEAQQDKSGLPNDRFSAERPEGSISTLTIQRTEQRDSAMYRCASSAGSGGGEYEQYFGPGTRLTVT.

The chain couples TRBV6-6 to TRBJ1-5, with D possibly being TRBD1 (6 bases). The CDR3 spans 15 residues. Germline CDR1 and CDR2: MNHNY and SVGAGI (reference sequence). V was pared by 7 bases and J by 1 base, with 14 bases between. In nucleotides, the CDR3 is TGTGCCAGCACCCCGGGGGCGTTAAGCAATCAGCCCCAGCATTTT. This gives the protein CASTPGALSNQPQHF.

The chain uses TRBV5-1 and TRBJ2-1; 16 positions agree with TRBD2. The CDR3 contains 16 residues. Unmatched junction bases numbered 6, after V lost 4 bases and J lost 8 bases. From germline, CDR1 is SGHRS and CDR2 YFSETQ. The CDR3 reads CASSPGTSGGDYEQFF. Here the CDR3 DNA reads TGCGCCAGCAGCCCCGGGACTAGCGGGGGGGACTATGAGCAGTTCTTC.

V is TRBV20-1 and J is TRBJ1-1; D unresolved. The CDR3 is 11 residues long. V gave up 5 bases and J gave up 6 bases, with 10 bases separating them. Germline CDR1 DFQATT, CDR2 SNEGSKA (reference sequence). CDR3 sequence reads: CSAAERAEAFF. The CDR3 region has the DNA TGCAGTGCTGCTGAGCGGGCTGAAGCTTTCTTT.

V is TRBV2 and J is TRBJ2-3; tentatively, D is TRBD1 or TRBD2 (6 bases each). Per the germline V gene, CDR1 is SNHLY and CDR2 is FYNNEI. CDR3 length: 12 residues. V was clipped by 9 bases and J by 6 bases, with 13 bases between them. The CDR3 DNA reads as TGTGCCAGACTTTGGGGGGCCGATACGCAGTATTTT. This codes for CARLWGADTQYF.

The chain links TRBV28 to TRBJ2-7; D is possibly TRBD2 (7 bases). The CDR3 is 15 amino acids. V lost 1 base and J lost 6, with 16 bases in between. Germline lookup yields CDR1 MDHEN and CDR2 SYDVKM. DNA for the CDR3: TGTGCCAGCAGTTTATTTCGGGGGGCAGGATTCGAGCAGTACTTC. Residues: CASSLFRGAGFEQYF. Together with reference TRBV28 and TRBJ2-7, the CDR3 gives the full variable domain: DVKVTQSSRYLVKRTGEKVFLECVQDMDHENMFWYRQDPGLGLRLIYFSYDVKMKEKGDIPEGYSVSREKKERFSLILESASTNQTSMYLCASSLFRGAGFEQYFGPGTRLTVT.

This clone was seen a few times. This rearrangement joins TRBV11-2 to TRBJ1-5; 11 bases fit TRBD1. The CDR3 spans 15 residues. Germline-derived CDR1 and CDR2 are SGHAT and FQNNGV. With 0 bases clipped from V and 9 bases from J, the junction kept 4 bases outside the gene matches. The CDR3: CASSLDRDRGGPQHF. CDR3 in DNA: TGTGCCAGCAGCTTAGATCGGGACAGGGGGGGGCCCCAGCATTTT.

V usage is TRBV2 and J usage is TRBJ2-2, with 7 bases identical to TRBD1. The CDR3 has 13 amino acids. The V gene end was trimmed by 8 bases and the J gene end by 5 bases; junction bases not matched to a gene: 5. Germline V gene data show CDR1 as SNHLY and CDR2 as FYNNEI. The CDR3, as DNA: TGTGCCAGCGGCCAGGGGGATACCGGGGAGCTGTTTTTT. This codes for CASGQGDTGELFF. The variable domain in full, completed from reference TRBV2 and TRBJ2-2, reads EPEVTQTPSHQVTQMGQEVILRCVPISNHLYFYWYRQILGQKVEFLVSFYNNEISEKSEIFDDQFSVERPDGSNFTLKIRSTKLEDSAMYFCASGQGDTGELFFGEGSRLTVL.

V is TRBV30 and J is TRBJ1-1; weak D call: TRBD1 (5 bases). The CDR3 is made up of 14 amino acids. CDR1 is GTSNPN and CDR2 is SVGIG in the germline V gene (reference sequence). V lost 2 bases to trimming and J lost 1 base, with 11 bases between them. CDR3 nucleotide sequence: TGTGCCTGGAGTCCAGGGAGTGGGAACACTGAAGCTTTCTTT. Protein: CAWSPGSGNTEAFF.

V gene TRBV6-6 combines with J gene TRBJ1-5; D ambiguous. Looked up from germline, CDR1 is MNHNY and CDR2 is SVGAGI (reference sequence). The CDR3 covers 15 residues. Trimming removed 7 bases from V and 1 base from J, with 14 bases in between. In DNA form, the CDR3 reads TGTGCCAGCACCGACGTTCAGGCCAGCAATCAGCCCCAGCATTTT. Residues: CASTDVQASNQPQHF.

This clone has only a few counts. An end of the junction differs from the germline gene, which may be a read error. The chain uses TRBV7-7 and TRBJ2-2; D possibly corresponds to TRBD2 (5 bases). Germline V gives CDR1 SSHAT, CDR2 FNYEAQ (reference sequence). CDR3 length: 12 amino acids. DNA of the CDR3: TGTGCTAGCAGCTTAGCGTCCGGGGAGCTGTTTTTT. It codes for CASSLASGELFF.

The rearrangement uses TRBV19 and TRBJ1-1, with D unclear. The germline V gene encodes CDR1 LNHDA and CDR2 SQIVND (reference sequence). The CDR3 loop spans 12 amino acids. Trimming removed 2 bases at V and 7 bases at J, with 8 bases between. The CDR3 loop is CASSIWEGEAFF. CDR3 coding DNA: TGTGCCAGTAGTATATGGGAGGGTGAAGCTTTCTTT.

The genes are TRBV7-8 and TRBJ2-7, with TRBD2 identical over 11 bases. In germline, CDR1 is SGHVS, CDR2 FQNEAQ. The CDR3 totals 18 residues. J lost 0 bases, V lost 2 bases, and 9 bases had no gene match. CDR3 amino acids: CASSLQLAGGLDSYEQYF. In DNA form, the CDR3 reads TGTGCCAGCAGCTTACAGCTAGCGGGGGGTTTAGACTCCTACGAGCAGTACTTC.

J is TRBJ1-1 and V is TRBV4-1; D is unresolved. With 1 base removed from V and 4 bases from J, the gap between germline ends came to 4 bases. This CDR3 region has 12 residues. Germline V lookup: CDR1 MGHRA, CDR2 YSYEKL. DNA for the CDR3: TGCGCCAGCAGCCAAGCGGCCACTGAAGCTTTCTTT. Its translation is CASSQAATEAFF.

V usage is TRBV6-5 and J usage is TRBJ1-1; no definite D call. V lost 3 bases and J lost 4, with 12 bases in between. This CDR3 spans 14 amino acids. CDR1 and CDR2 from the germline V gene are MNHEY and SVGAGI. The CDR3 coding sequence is TGTGCCAGCAGTTATAGGTTGGATAGCACTGAAGCTTTCTTT. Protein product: CASSYRLDSTEAFF.